The T cell receptor beta chain under discussion was sequenced for a study of human thymus T cells. TCRdb's copy holds only in-frame clones and misses some; the assay was immunoSEQ multiplex PCR. The data hold 45,000 to 50,000 clones, with around 95% observed a single time. Germline lookup yields CDR1 SGHRS and CDR2 YFSETQ. Trimming pared 4 bases from V and 7 bases from J, leaving 23 bases between. The CDR3 contains 16 residues. Having surgery to correct congenital heart defects, healthy Finnish infants acted as the donors. Only four of the eight donors provided an approximately 0.45-1 mL blood sample. No fixed cell number was used; all available blood leukocytes supplied DNA.

Sequencing used blood. J is TRBJ1-2 and V is TRBV5-1, with a weak D call TRBD1 (5 bases). This sequence was found in a girl under three years old with a congenital heart defect but otherwise immunologically healthy. The CDR3, as DNA: TGCGCCAGCAGCCCAGACCCCGAGATGGGGCTTAGTGGCTACACCTTC. Protein product: CASSPDPEMGLSGYTF.